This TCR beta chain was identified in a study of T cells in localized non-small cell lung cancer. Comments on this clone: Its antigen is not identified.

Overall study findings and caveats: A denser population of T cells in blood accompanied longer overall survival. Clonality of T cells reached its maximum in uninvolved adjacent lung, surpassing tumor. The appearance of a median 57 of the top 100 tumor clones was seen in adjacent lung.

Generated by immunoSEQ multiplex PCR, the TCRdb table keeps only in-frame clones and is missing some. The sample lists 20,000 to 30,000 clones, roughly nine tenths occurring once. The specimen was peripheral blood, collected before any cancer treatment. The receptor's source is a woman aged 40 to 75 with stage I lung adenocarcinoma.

The CDR3, as DNA: TGTGCCAGCAGTGAAGCGAGGACCCACTACGAGCAGTACTTC. Its translation: CASSEARTHYEQYF. V usage is TRBV6-1 and J usage is TRBJ2-7; D ambiguous. Germline-derived CDR1 and CDR2 are MNHNS and SASEGT. V lost 0 bases and J lost 3, with 9 bases in between. CDR3 size: 14 residues.